This T cell receptor (beta chain) appears in the sequencing data of a study of shared clonotypes between healthy human individuals. Study-wide results and limits: In several donors, about 5% of naive CD4 clonotypes appeared in common. Generation probabilities of non-shared clonotypes were lower (relative to those shared by all four donors).

The naive CD8 subset, CD45RO-negative cells positively selected for CCR7, excluded terminally differentiated effector memory CD45RA+ cells. Points on this clone: The antigen remains unidentified.

Using immunoSEQ multiplex PCR, the repertoire was profiled, and TCRdb retains in-frame clones only, with some absent. Seen here are around 2,000,000 clones, over 85% observed once, and the top ten hold approximately 1.2%. The CDR3 consists of 13 residues. Looked up from germline, CDR1 is SGHRS and CDR2 is YFSETQ. V lost 3 bases and J 6 bases, leaving 10 bases between the germline ends. The chain is built from TRBV5-1 and TRBJ2-1; possibly TRBD1 or TRBD2 for D (5 bases each). The sample consisted of naive CD8+ T cells sorted from blood. The sequence came from a man aged 18-30 years in good health. The CDR3 DNA sequence: TGCGCCAGCAGCTACCGGGGACCCAATGAGCAGTTCTTC. Translating it yields CASSYRGPNEQFF.